This T cell receptor (beta chain) was recovered during a study of vaccination and CD4 T cells after COVID-19. Study conclusions and caveats: Post-vaccination, and not before, a median about 90% of reactive clones appeared in convalescent patients.

The Oncomine TCR Beta short-read assay generated sequence data from the DNA of cultured CD4+ T cells. TCRdb analysed the PCR reads with MiXCR anew, one entry per CDR3 protein. This table has about 17,000 distinct CDR3 sequences, around 55% appearing once. Trimming left V 4 bases short and J 2 bases short, with 16 bases between. From germline, CDR1 is MNHEY and CDR2 SVGAGI. The CDR3 loop spans 16 amino acids. As for this clonotype: Its antigen is unidentified.

Noted treatment: approximately 10-day PBMC culture with coronavirus spike peptide pools or control peptides (ViraFEST assay). ViraFEST sequenced TCRs after peptide-pool expansion of antigen-specific T cells. Medium was half-exchanged with fresh IL-2 medium on days 3 and 7. The origin of this receptor is a human donor who had recovered from COVID-19. The V gene is TRBV6-5, the J gene TRBJ2-3; D remains unclear. The sample comprised CD4+ T cells from blood, cultured in vitro. This CDR3 reads CASSSHGRRITDTQYF. CDR3 nucleotides: TGTGCCAGCAGTTCCCACGGGCGGCGGATCACAGATACGCAGTATTTT.